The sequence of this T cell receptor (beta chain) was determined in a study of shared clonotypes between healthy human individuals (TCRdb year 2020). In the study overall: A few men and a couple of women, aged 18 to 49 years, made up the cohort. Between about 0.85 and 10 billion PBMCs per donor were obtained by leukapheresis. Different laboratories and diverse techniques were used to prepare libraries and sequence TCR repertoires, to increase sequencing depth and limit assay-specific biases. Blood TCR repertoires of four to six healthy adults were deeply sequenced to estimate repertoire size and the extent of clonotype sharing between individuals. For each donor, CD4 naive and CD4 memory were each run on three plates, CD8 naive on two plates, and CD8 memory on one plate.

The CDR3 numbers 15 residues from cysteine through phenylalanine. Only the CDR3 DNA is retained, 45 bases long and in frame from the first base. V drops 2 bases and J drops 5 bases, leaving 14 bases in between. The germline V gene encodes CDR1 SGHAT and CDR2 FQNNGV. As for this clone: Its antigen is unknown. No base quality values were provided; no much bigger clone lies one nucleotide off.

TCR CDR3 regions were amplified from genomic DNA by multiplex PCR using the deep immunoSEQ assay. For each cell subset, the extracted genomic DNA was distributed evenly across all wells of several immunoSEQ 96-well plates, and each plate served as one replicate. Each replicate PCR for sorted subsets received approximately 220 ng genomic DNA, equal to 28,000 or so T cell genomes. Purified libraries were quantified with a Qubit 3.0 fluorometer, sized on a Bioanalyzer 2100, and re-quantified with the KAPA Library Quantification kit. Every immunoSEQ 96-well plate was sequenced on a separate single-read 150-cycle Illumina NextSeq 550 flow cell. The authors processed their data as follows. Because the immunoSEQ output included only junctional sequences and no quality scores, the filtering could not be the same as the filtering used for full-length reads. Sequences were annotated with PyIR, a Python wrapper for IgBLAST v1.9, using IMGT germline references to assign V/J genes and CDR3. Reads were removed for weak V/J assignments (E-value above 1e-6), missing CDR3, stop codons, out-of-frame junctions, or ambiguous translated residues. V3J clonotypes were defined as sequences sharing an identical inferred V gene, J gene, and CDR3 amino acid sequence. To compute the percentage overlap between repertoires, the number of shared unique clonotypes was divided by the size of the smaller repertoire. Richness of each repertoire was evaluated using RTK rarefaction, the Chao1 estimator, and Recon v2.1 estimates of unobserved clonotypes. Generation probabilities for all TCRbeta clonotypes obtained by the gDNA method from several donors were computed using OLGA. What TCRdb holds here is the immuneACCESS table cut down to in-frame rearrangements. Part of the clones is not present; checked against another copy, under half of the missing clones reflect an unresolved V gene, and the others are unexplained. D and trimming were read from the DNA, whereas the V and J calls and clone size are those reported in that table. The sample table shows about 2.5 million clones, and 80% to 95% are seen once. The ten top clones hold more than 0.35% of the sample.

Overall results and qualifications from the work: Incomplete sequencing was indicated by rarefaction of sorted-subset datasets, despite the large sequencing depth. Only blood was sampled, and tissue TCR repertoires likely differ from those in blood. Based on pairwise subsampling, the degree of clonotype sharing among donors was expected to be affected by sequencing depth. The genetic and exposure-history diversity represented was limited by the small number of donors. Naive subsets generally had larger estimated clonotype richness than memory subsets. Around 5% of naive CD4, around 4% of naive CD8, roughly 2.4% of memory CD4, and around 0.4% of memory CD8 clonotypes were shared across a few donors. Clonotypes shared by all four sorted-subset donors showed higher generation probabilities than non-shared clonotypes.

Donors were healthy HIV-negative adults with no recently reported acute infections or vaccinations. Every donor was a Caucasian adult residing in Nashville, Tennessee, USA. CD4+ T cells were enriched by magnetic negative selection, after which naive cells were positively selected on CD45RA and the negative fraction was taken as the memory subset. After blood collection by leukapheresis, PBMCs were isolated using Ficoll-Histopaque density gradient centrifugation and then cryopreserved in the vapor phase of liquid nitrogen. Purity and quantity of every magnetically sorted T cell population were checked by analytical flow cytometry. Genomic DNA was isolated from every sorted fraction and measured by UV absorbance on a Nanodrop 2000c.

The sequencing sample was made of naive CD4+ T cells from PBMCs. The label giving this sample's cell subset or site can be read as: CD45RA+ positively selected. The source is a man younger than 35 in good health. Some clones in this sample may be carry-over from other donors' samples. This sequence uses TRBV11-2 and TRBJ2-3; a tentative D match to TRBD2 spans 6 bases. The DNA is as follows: TGTGCCAGCAGCTTAACCGGGCTGGGGGGAGATACGCAGTATTTT. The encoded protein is CASSLTGLGGDTQYF.